This record covers a single TCR beta chain. Its cognate antigen is unknown. The data were obtained in a study of T-cell reconstitution after alpha-beta-depleted transplantation in children. Library preparation (for TCRbeta) was performed with unique molecular identifiers. TCRdb ran MiXCR on the PCR reads and lists one entry per CDR3 protein. The repertoire holds 670,000 or so distinct CDR3 sequences, under 15% seen once, with 0.79% in the top ten. In germline, CDR1 is LGHDT, CDR2 YNNKEL (reference sequence). This CDR3 is 18 amino acids long. Trimming removed 0 bases from V and 4 bases from J; junction bases left unmatched: 9. The study's findings and limits: Surviving recipient T cells and intrathymic progenitors accounted for some patients' high TCRbeta diversity at day 60. At around two months after transplant, the alpha-beta T cells were reportedly derived from several hundred expanded clones that came from non-depleted graft cells.

Sample: PBMCs, taken before TCRalphabeta/CD19-depleted stem cell transplant. This clonotype originated in a girl between 2 and 10 years old with congenital amegakaryocytic thrombocytopenia, due to receive a stem cell transplant. The V and J genes are TRBV3-1 and TRBJ1-3, with 10 positions matching TRBD1. As DNA, the CDR3 is TGTGCCAGCAGCCAAGATGGGTGGGACAGGGGATCAGGAAACACCATATATTTT. Protein product: CASSQDGWDRGSGNTIYF.